This T cell receptor beta chain came from a study of cytomegalovirus exposure and HLA in healthy donors (dated by TCRdb to about 2017). As for the study more broadly: An earlier analysis of some 500 of the donors reported roughly 270 Gb of sequence data and 117 million unique TCR beta sequences from approximately 180 million T cells. Among the roughly 400 genotyped donors, around 81% belonged to the genetic ancestry cluster associated with self-reported Caucasian donors. Alongside the repertoire data, information on donor age, sex, ethnicity and CMV serostatus was compiled. Rather than using new phenotypic data, the later analysis identified candidate immune exposures from TCR beta sequences and from how often those sequences occurred across donors. Both class I and class II loci were covered by HLA typing, at four-digit resolution. Roughly five DR-DQ haplotypes were handled as single units for association and clustering, since linkage in the cohort was strong. Among 300 to 500 genotyped donors of the cohort, an average of about 240,000 unique TCR beta nucleotide sequences was sequenced per donor, of which about 18% were non-productive. An earlier analysis of 587 of the donors used high-throughput TCR beta sequencing to judge whether each TCR beta V gene segment behaved as functional or pseudogenic. A later analysis re-examined previously published TCR beta repertoires from 600 to 700 donors and added high-resolution HLA genotyping to investigate patterns of TCR occurrence. The study combined high-throughput TCR immunosequencing, statistical association of individual TCRs with disease status, and machine learning to predict cytomegalovirus infection status. Every discovery cohort repertoire had been produced on one sequencing platform. Typing coverage differed by locus: A, B, C, DRB1 and DQB1 were typed in roughly 620-630 donors, DQA1 in about 560, DPA1 in 600 to 610, and DPB1 in 450 to 480. Besides the first cohort of roughly 640 subjects, a separate validation cohort made up of some 110 different subjects was used. Genome-wide SNP genotypes for about three fifths of the roughly 670 donors were used in a later genetic analysis, which treated that subset as a discovery cohort. An early release covering 550 to 700 HLA-typed donors comprised around 300 gigabases of sequencing data and approximately 85 million unique TCR sequences. The study was designed to test whether signatures of past pathogen exposure could be identified by cataloging public T cell receptors. The study profiled the T cell repertoires of 500 to 800 subjects by immunosequencing and related them to cytomegalovirus serostatus.

The full study reports these points: Correlated functional status among segregating V segments might reflect linkage disequilibrium, but an unknown experimental factor could not be ruled out. In a later analysis, about 17,000 TCR beta sequences were associated with specific HLA alleles at a false discovery rate of 0.05. A few of the identified cytomegalovirus-associated TCR beta chains were confirmed in vitro to be specific for cytomegalovirus antigens. Because HLA typing was unavailable for some donors at each locus, only the typed subset was used in association tests. The authors suggested that the approach could potentially be generalized to other disease states and immunological phenotypes. This cohort had only TCR beta chains sequenced, and the lack of alpha or paired-chain data limited which features could be detected. In a later analysis, HLA-associated TCR beta chains were found to be more clonally expanded and to have lower generation probabilities than equally common non-associated chains. A further reported finding was that TCR beta sequences accurately predicted the HLA-A and HLA-B alleles for most subjects in the first cohort. The classifier was reported to diagnose cytomegalovirus status with high specificity and sensitivity in both the original cohort and the validation cohort. In a later analysis, the rate of TCR association differed among HLA loci, with DRB1 alleles having the most associated TCRs and HLA-C alleles having the fewest. Because counts were too low, more than 15 rarely observed V segments, including chromosome 9 orphons, were left out of the earlier analysis of about 500 of the donors. Because the 87-base-pair reads could not distinguish some IMGT-functional V segments, including TRBV6-2 and TRBV6-3, those segments were excluded. In an earlier analysis of approximately 590 of the donors, most TCR beta V segments were observed in productive rearrangements about 87% or about 30% of the time, broadly matching IMGT annotations. In a later genetic analysis, fewer N-insertions in productive TCRs were reported among donors in an Asian-associated ancestry cluster than the approximately 670-donor mean. When HLA alleles, especially DR and DQ, strongly co-occurred, TCR associations were difficult to assign to individual alleles. According to a later analysis, parvovirus B19, influenza, CMV and Epstein-Barr virus appeared linked to several top co-occurrence clusters. Across donors, most TCR sequences were observed very rarely, whereas some public TCRs were present in many individuals. An association between a missense DCLRE1C variant and V-gene and J-gene trimming of TCR beta chains was found in a later genetic analysis and replicated in an independent cohort. A total of fewer than 200 TCR beta chains were listed by the study as associated with cytomegalovirus. Immune exposure information for the cohort was limited to CMV serostatus. A cluster of highly shared sequence variants was judged likely to represent a technical artifact of the sequencing pipeline. According to a later analysis, most CMV-associated TCR beta chains appeared to be HLA-restricted, and the HLA associations seemed to be driven largely by CMV exposure. Presence/absence analyses assumed roughly uniform sequencing depth across donors, an assumption that may not hold.

The CDR3, from cysteine to phenylalanine, totals 14 residues. The retained sequence is limited to the CDR3, 42 bases, with the frame set at the first base. For CDR1 and CDR2, the germline V gene lists SGHDN and FVKESK. Germline trimming: 6 bases from V, 4 bases from J; junction bases outside gene matches: 6. The method behind the library was the immunoSEQ multiplex PCR assay. A mixture of 60 forward primers for TCR Vbeta segments and 13 reverse primers for TCR Jbeta segments was used in the multiplex PCR. Amplification of the CDR3 region of rearranged TCR beta genes was performed with a multiplex PCR assay on genomic DNA. Amplified TCR beta libraries were sequenced as 87-base-pair reads on the Illumina HiSeq System. The study's processing was this. A later analysis tallied about 77 million unique TCR beta chains across the 700 or so repertoires, and about 12 million of those chains were shared by two or more donors. To remove PCR and sequencing errors, raw reads were error-corrected and collapsed into unique sequences using a nearest-neighbor algorithm that merged closely related sequences. Alignment of CDR3 sequences to IMGT reference sequences was used to assign V, D and J gene segments. For a sequence to be retained, a match of at least six nucleotides was required to both a V gene segment and a J gene segment. Rearrangements were called productive when the CDR3 lacked stop codons and stayed in frame with V and J; all others were non-productive. CDR3 was defined according to IMGT convention as the region running from the second conserved V-encoded cysteine to the conserved J-encoded phenylalanine. In an earlier analysis of 587 of the donors, sequences lacking an unambiguous match to a single V gene segment were excluded. In an earlier analysis of several hundred of the donors, a V segment was called functional when productive rearrangements were above 56.7%, and segregating when the standard deviation between donors exceeded 5%. To diagnose cytomegalovirus status from the catalog of TCR beta chain sequences, a statistical classification framework was built. A later analysis assigned V and J genes by comparing TCR nucleotide sequences with IMGT/GENE-DB human TR gene sequences. The TCRdist pipeline was used in a later analysis to assign CDR3 sequences and most-parsimonious VDJ recombination scenarios. In a later analysis, every TCR beta chain was defined by the combination of its CDR3 amino acid sequence and its V-gene family, and reads without a unique V-gene family were dropped. A later analysis removed several hundred highly shared, low-generation-probability nucleotide sequences to deal with suspected cross-contamination and a sequencing artifact. A later analysis calculated a clonal expansion index for each public chain from normalized within-repertoire ranks of inferred template counts. A later analysis computed generation probabilities with a VDJ recombination model fitted to out-of-frame rearrangements, and checked the results against IGoR. In a later analysis, hypergeometric tests were used to score TCR-TCR, TCR-HLA and TCR-CMV co-occurrence, with a repertoire-size bias correction applied to TCR pairs. In a later analysis, false discovery rates were estimated by permuting HLA or CMV assignments 20 times. A later analysis grouped co-occurring TCRs with DBSCAN, adding TCRdist sequence similarity when clustering within HLA-allele-positive subsets. Co-occurrence clustering excluded repertoires with fewer than 30,000 or more than 120,000 public chains, plus five with anomalous nucleotide sharing. In TCRdb, the immuneACCESS table is reduced to in-frame sequences with V and J assigned. These tables do not hold every clone; where another copy was compared, an unresolved V gene accounts for under half, and the others remain unexplained. The V and J calls and clone size come from that table; D and trimming were worked out from the DNA. The sample data list some 220,000 clones, and 82% of these were observed just once. The leading ten clones occupy 0.58% of the sample.

In total, over 600 healthy bone marrow donors made up the cohort. Cohort members were all nominally healthy when sampled, although unrecorded immune exposures were likely present. The donor tested CMV seronegative and was one of the 352 seronegative cohort members. A peripheral blood sample was collected from each donor, and TCR beta sequencing was performed on peripheral blood mononuclear cells. Genomic DNA was extracted from the blood cell samples with the Qiagen DNeasy Blood Extraction Kit. In regard to this clone: The clone's antigen remains unknown. Base qualities are not at hand, and no much larger clone is one base apart.

The material sequenced was PBMCs. The chain employs TRBV14 and TRBJ1-2, with TRBD1 matching 9 junction bases. The sequence derives from a woman between 35 and 50 years old in good health and CMV-seronegative. The sequenced DNA: TGTGCCAGCAGTCTCGGGACAGGGACCTATGGCTACACCTTC. The encoded protein is CASSLGTGTYGYTF.